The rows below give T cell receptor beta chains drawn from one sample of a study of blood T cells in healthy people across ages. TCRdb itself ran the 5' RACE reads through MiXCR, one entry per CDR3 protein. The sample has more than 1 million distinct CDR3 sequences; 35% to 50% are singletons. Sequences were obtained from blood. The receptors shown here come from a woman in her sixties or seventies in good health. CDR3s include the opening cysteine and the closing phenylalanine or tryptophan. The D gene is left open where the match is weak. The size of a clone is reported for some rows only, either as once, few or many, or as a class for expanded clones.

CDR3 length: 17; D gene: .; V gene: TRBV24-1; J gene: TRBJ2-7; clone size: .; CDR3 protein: CATSAAGRVRSYNEQYF; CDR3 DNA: TGTGCCACCAGTGCCGCAGGACGGGTACGCTCCTACAATGAGCAGTACTTC
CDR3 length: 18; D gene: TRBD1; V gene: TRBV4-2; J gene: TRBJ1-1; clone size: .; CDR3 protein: CASSQAIGTGGINTEAFF; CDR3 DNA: TGTGCCAGCAGCCAAGCGATCGGGACAGGGGGTATAAACACTGAAGCTTTCTTT
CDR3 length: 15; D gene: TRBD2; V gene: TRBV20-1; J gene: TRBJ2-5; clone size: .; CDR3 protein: CSARDMSGRPPWQYF; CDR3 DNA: TGCAGTGCTAGAGATATGAGCGGGAGGCCGCCCTGGCAGTACTTC
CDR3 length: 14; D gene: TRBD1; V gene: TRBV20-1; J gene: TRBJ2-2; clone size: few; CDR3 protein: CSAPRQGVTGELFF; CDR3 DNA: TGCAGTGCCCCTCGACAGGGGGTTACCGGGGAGCTGTTTTTT
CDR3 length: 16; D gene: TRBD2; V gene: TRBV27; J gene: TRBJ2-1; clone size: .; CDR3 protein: CASSERLAGGEDEQFF; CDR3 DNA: TGTGCCAGCAGTGAGCGACTAGCGGGAGGAGAGGATGAGCAGTTCTTC
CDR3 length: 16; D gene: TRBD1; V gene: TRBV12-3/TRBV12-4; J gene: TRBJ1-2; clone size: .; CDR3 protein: CASSQFGSGTGYGYTF; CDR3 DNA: TGTGCCAGCAGCCAATTCGGATCCGGGACAGGCTATGGCTACACCTTC
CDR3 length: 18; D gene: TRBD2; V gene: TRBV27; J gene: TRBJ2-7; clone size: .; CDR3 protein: CASSTEAPTSGILYEQYF; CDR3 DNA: TGTGCCAGCAGTACGGAGGCGCCGACTAGCGGGATACTCTACGAGCAGTACTTC
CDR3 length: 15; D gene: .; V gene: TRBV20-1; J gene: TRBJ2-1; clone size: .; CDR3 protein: CSARGWGGRGPEQFF; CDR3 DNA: TGCAGTGCTAGAGGCTGGGGGGGCAGGGGGCCTGAGCAGTTCTTC
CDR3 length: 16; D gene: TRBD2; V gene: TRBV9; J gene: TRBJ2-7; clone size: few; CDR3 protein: CASSPRTSGNMREQYF; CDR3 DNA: TGTGCCAGCAGCCCCCGGACTAGCGGGAATATGCGTGAGCAGTACTTC
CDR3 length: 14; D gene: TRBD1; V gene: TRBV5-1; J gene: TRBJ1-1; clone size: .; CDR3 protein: CASSAGQGIAEAFF; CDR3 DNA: TGCGCCAGCAGCGCGGGACAGGGAATCGCTGAAGCTTTCTTT
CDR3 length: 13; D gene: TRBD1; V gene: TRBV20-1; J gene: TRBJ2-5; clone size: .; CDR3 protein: CSARQGFRETQYF; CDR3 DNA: TGCAGTGCCAGACAGGGCTTTCGAGAGACCCAGTACTTC
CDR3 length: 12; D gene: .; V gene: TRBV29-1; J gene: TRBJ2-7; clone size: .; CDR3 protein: CSVEERGDEQYF; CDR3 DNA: TGCAGCGTTGAGGAGAGGGGGGACGAGCAGTACTTC
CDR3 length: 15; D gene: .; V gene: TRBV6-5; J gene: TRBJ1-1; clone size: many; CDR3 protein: CASVVGGGADTEAFF; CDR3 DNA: TGTGCCAGCGTTGTGGGCGGGGGCGCGGACACTGAAGCTTTCTTT
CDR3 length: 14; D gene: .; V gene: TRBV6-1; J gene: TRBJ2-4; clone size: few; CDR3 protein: CASRGSWGQNIQYF; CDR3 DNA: TGTGCCAGCAGGGGGTCGTGGGGGCAAAACATTCAGTACTTC
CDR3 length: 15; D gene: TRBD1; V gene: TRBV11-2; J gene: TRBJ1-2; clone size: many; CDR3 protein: CASSQTGGAVYGYTF; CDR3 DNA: TGTGCCAGCTCCCAGACAGGGGGCGCGGTCTATGGCTACACCTTC
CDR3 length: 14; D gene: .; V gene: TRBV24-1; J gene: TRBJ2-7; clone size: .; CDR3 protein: CATSDSQDSYEQYF; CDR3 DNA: TGTGCCACCAGTGACTCACAGGACAGCTACGAGCAGTACTTC
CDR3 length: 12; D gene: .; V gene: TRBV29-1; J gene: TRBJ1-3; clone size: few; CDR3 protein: CSVIKTGNTIYF; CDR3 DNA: TGCAGCGTGATCAAAACTGGAAACACCATATATTTT
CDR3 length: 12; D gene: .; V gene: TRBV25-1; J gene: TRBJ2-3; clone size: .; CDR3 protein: CASADFTDTQYF; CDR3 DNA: TGTGCCAGCGCCGACTTCACAGATACGCAGTATTTT
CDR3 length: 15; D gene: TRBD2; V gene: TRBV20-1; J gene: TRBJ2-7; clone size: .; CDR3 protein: CSARDIAGGLNEQYF; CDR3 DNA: TGCAGTGCTAGAGATATAGCGGGAGGGCTCAACGAGCAGTACTTC
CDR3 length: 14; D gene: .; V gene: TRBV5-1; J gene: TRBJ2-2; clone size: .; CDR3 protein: CAGAWFSNTGELFF; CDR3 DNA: TGCGCCGGAGCATGGTTCTCGAACACCGGGGAGCTGTTTTTT
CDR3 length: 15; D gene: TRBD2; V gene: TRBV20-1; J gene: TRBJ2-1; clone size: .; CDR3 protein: CSARDRRRGGMEQFF; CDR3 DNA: TGCAGTGCTAGAGATAGGCGGCGGGGGGGTATGGAGCAGTTCTTC
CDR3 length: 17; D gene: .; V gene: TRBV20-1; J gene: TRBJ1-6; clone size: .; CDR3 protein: CSARDGAPSSYNSPLHF; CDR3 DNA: TGCAGTGCTAGAGATGGGGCCCCCAGCTCCTATAATTCACCCCTCCACTTT
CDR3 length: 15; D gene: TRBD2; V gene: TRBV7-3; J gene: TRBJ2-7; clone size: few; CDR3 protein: CASSPRGSGRYEQYF; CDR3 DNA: TGTGCCAGCAGCCCCAGAGGTAGCGGGAGATACGAGCAGTACTTC
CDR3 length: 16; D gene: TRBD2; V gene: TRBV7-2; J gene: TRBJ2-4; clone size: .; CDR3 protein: CASSLESGTSGREQYF; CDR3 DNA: TGTGCCAGCAGCTTAGAATCTGGGACTAGCGGGAGAGAGCAGTACTTC
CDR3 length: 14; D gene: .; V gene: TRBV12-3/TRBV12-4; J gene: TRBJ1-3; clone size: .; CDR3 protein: CASTPTPSGNTIYF; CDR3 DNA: TGTGCCAGCACCCCGACACCCTCTGGAAACACCATATATTTT
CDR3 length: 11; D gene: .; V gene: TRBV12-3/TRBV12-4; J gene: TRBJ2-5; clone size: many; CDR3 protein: CASSIRETQYF; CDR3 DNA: TGTGCCAGCAGTATTCGAGAGACCCAGTACTTC
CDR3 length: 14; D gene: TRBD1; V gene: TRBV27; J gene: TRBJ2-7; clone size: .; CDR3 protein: CASSPTGQEYEQYF; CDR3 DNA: TGTGCCAGCAGCCCAACGGGACAGGAATACGAGCAGTACTTC
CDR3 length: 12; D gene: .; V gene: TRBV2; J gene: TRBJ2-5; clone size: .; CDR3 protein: CTSSERIDCEYF; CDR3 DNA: TGTACCAGCAGTGAAAGGATAGACTGCGAGTACTTC
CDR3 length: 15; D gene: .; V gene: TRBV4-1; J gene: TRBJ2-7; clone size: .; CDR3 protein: CASSQDHGSGYEQYF; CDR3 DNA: TGCGCCAGCAGCCAAGATCACGGGAGTGGGTACGAGCAGTACTTC
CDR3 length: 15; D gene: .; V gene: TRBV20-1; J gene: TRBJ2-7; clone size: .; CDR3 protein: CSARVRLAPAYEQYF; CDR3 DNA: TGCAGTGCTAGAGTCCGTCTAGCCCCCGCCTACGAGCAGTACTTC
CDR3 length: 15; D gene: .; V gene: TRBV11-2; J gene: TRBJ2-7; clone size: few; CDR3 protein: CASSLVGRQVDEQYF; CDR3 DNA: TGTGCCAGCAGCTTAGTAGGGAGGCAAGTTGACGAGCAGTACTTC
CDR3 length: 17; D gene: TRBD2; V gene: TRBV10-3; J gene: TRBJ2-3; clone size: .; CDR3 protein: CAIRGTSGSGGTDTQYF; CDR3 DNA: TGTGCCATCAGAGGGACTAGCGGGAGTGGCGGCACAGATACGCAGTATTTT
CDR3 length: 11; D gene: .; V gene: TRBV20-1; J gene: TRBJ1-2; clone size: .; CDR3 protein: CSATNREGYTF; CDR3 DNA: TGCAGTGCCACAAACAGGGAAGGCTACACCTTC
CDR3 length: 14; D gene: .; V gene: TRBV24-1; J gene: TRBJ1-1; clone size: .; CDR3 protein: CATSGNYKSTGAFF; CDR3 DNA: TGTGCCACCAGTGGTAATTACAAATCAACCGGAGCTTTCTTT
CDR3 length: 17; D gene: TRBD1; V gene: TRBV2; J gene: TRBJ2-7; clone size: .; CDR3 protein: CASSRPGTGSSSYEQYF; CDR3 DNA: TGTGCCAGCAGTCGTCCCGGGACAGGTTCGAGCTCCTACGAGCAGTACTTC
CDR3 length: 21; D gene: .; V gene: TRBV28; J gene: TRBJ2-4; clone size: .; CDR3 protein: CASSLSNPFSLTQLAKNIQYF; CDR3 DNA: TGTGCCAGCAGTTTATCTAACCCCTTCTCTCTAACTCAACTAGCCAAAAACATTCAGTACTTC
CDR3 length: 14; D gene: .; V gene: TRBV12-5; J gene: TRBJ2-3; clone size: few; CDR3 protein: CASAPDRTVDTQYF; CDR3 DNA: TGTGCTAGTGCCCCTGACAGGACCGTAGATACGCAGTATTTT
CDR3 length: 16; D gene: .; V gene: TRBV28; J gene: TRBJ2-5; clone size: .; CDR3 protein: CASSSSSGTEGETQYF; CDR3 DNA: TGTGCCAGCAGTTCCTCGAGCGGGACAGAGGGAGAGACCCAGTACTTC
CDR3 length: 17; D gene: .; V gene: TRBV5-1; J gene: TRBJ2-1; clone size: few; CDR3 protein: CASSSGGLMGSYNEQFF; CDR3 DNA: TGCGCCAGCAGTTCGGGGGGCCTAATGGGATCCTACAATGAGCAGTTCTTC
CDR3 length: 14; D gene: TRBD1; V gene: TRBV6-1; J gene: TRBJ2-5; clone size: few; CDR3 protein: CASSRDRVEETQYF; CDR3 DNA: TGTGCCAGCAGCCGAGACAGGGTTGAAGAGACCCAGTACTTC
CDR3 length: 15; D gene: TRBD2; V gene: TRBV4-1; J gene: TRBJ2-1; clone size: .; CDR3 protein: CASSPTSGSGREQFF; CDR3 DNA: TGCGCCAGCAGCCCGACTAGCGGGAGTGGGCGTGAGCAGTTCTTC
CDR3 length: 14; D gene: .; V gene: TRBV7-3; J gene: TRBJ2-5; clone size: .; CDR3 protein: CASSLDSGGETQYF; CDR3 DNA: TGTGCCAGCAGCCTCGACAGCGGCGGGGAGACCCAGTACTTC
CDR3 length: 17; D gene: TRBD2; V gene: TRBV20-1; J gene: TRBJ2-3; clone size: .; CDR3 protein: CSASTGLAGVVADTQYF; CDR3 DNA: TGCAGTGCTAGTACAGGACTAGCGGGGGTGGTTGCAGATACGCAGTATTTT
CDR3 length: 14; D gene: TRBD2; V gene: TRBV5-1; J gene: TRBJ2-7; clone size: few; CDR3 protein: CASSLVPSGREQYF; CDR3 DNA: TGCGCCAGCAGCTTGGTACCTAGCGGGAGGGAGCAGTACTTC
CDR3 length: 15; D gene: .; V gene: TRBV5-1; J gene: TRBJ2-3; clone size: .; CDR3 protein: CASSLGQVRTDTQYF; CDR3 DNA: TGCGCCAGCAGCTTGGGGCAGGTGAGGACAGATACGCAGTATTTT
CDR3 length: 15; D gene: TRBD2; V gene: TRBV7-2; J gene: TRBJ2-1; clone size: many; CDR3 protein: CASSLAREVYHEQFF; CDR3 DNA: TGTGCCAGCAGCTTAGCGCGGGAGGTTTACCATGAGCAGTTCTTC
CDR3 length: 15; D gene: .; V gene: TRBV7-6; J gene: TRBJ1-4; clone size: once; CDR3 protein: CASSLRRPGLEKLFF; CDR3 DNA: TGTGCCAGCAGCCTTCGCAGGCCAGGACTTGAAAAACTGTTTTTT
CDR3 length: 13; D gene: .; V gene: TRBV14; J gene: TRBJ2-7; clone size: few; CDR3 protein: CASTPGTRYEQYF; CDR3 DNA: TGTGCCAGCACTCCCGGGACTCGCTACGAGCAGTACTTC